This T cell receptor beta chain came from a study of blood T cell repertoires in COVID-19. Study at large: Samples representing acute and convalescent COVID-19 were sourced from the United States, Italy and Spain.

TCRdb's copy holds only in-frame clones and misses some; the assay was immunoSEQ multiplex PCR. The table records 250,000 to 300,000 clones, 86% of them present only once. V lost 8 bases, J lost 5 bases, and 10 bases lay in between. Germline V gives CDR1 ENHRY, CDR2 SYGVKD. The CDR3 length is 12 residues. The origin of this receptor is a woman aged 25 to 39 with COVID-19, enrolled during active disease. Sequencing input: peripheral blood. V usage is TRBV10-3 and J usage is TRBJ1-5; no firm D call. CDR3 in amino acids: CAIGPADQPQHF. DNA for the CDR3: TGTGCCATCGGGCCAGCTGATCAGCCCCAGCATTTT.